This T cell receptor (beta chain) was retrieved from a study of T-cell memory formation after mild COVID-19. J was trimmed by 4 bases and V by 8 bases; bases with no gene match: 7. The CDR3 consists of 13 residues. Worth noting for this clonotype: Antigen unknown.

After 5'RACE with constant-segment primers, TCR alpha and TCR beta cDNA libraries carrying sample barcodes and UMIs were obtained. TCRdb redid the calling of the 5' RACE reads with MiXCR, one entry per CDR3 protein. The sample has about 470,000 distinct CDR3 sequences; 15% to 20% are singletons. Overall study findings and caveats: Contracting clones localized mainly to CM and EM when CD4+ and mainly to EMRA when CD8+. A balance of CD4 and CD8 characterized clones contracting day 15 to 85, whereas later expanders leaned CD4+. Certain responding clones were present in pre-infection memory, suggesting participation of cross-reactive memory.

The sample taken for sequencing was PBMCs or a T cell subset sorted from them (not recorded which). This TCR was sampled from an adult woman who had mild COVID-19 (a few samples of this study predate the infection). Cell type and time point are not known. V gene TRBV12-3 or TRBV12-4 combines with J gene TRBJ1-1, with 7 bases identical to TRBD1. The CDR3 region is CASRRQGPTEAFF. The CDR3 DNA follows: TGTGCCAGCCGACGACAGGGCCCCACTGAAGCTTTCTTT.